Below, 24 T cell receptor beta chains from the same sample are listed, as sequenced in a study of graft-versus-host responses after intestinal transplantation. The protocol was immunoSEQ multiplex PCR, while the TCRdb copy is restricted to in-frame clones and leaves out a portion. The sample includes about 90,000 clones, 75% to 95% seen only once; the top ten take 0.5%. These receptors are not linked to any known antigen. The sample was unstimulated CD8+ T cells sorted from spleen or lymph node cells, taken before intestinal transplant. The source of these receptors is a human donor who received an intestinal transplant.

This sequence joins TRBV10-3 and TRBJ2-3, with 8 bases identical to TRBD1. This CDR3 is built from 15 residues. After removal of 0 bases from V and 1 base from J, the junction contained 0 bases not matched to a gene. CDR1 is ENHRY and CDR2 is SYGVKD in the germline V gene. The CDR3 DNA reads TGTGCCATCAGTGAGTCGACAGGGGGCACAGATACGCAGTATTTT. This encodes CAISESTGGTDTQYF.

The chain is built from TRBV4-3 and TRBJ2-3; 9 nucleotides agree with TRBD2. Germline assignment: CDR1 LGHNA and CDR2 YSLEER. V lost 0 bases to trimming and J lost 4 bases; unmatched junction nucleotides: 5. The CDR3 contains 16 residues. In DNA form, the CDR3 reads TGCGCCAGCAGCCAAGATTGGGGACTAGCAGCAGATACGCAGTATTTT. Translating gives CASSQDWGLAADTQYF.

The chain couples TRBV7-2 to TRBJ2-1, with 9 bases aligning to TRBD2. CDR3 size: 16 residues. J gave up 0 bases and V 1 base, and 1 base lay outside the gene matches. CDR1 and CDR2 (germline): SGHTA, FQGNSA. The CDR3 here is CASSLGGGASYNEQFF. DNA for the CDR3: TGTGCCAGCAGCTTAGGCGGGGGGGCCTCCTACAATGAGCAGTTCTTC.

This clone occurred once. The rearrangement uses TRBV19 and TRBJ2-7, with D possibly matching TRBD1 (5 bases). Per the germline V gene, CDR1 is LNHDA and CDR2 is SQIVND (reference sequence). V lost 1 base to trimming and J lost 3 bases, with 10 bases between them. The CDR3 contains 14 residues. CDR3 sequence (DNA): TGTGCCAGTAGTATAGGGGGCGGCCTCTACGAGCAGTACTTC. Its protein is CASSIGGGLYEQYF.

This chain links TRBV7-2 with TRBJ2-7; perhaps TRBD1 as D (6 bases). Germline CDR1 reads SGHTA; CDR2 reads FQGNSA. V lost 5 bases and J 0 bases, leaving 26 bases between the germline ends. This CDR3 is 19 amino acids long. DNA of the CDR3: TGTGCCAGCAGCCGAGGTGTATGGGTTAACAGGGAGAGCTCCTACGAGCAGTACTTC. Translation gives CASSRGVWVNRESSYEQYF. The full variable domain, its missing parts supplied by reference TRBV7-2 and TRBJ2-7, is GAGVSQSPSNKVTEKGKDVELRCDPISGHTALYWYRQSLGQGLEFLIYFQGNSAPDKSGLPSDRFSAERTGGSVSTLTIQRTQQEDSAVYLCASSRGVWVNRESSYEQYFGPGTRLTVT.

The J gene is TRBJ2-5, the V gene TRBV11-2, with 13 bases aligning to TRBD2. The ends lost 5 bases at V and 1 base at J; junction bases unmatched: 7. Germline assignment: CDR1 SGHAT and CDR2 FQNNGV. The CDR3 sequence is 17 residues long. This chain's CDR3 is CASSRRLAGGFQETQYF. The CDR3 nucleotides are TGTGCCAGCAGCCGCAGACTAGCGGGGGGATTCCAAGAGACCCAGTACTTC.

The rearrangement joins TRBV4-1 to TRBJ1-5, with TRBD1 as a possible D gene (6 bases). The CDR3 is 16 residues long. Germline V gene sequence: CDR1 MGHRA, CDR2 YSYEKL. The ends were cut back, 1 base at V and 3 bases at J, with 13 bases in the middle. The CDR3 DNA is TGCGCCAGCAGCCAAGTAGGGGACACTAACAATCAGCCCCAGCATTTT. Translating gives CASSQVGDTNNQPQHF.

This clone was picked up a small number of times. This sequence joins TRBV5-6 and TRBJ1-2; possible D gene TRBD1, 5 bases. The V end was cut by 1 base, the J end by 6 bases, with 13 bases between. This CDR3 comprises 14 residues. Germline values: CDR1 SGHDT, CDR2 YYEEEE. CDR3 sequence: CASSLPGVYDGYTF. The CDR3, as DNA: TGTGCCAGCAGCTTGCCGGGGGTTTATGATGGCTACACCTTC. The full variable domain, rest sourced from reference TRBV5-6 and TRBJ1-2, is DAGVTQSPTHLIKTRGQQVTLRCSPKSGHDTVSWYQQALGQGPQFIFQYYEEEERQRGNFPDRFSGHQFPNYSSELNVNALLLGDSALYLCASSLPGVYDGYTFGSGTRLTVV.

The chain recombines TRBV11-2 with TRBJ2-5; weak D call: TRBD1 (6 bases). Germline CDR1 reads SGHAT; CDR2 reads FQNNGV. Between the trimmed V and J ends, which lost 5 bases and 5 bases, there was a span of 15 bases. The CDR3 loop spans 14 amino acids. CDR3 DNA: TGTGCCAGCAGCAGGCTGGGGGCAGGGGAGACCCAGTACTTC. It yields the protein CASSRLGAGETQYF.

The chain has TRBV4-1 and TRBJ1-5; the D is unclear. The V and J ends lost 0 bases and 2 bases respectively, with 11 bases between them. Germline V gives CDR1 MGHRA, CDR2 YSYEKL. This CDR3 comprises 16 residues. CDR3 protein: CASSQDPGEGNQPQHF. DNA for the CDR3: TGCGCCAGCAGCCAAGATCCCGGGGAAGGCAATCAGCCCCAGCATTTT.

This clone was picked up one time. The chain recombines TRBV9 with TRBJ1-3; 7 nucleotides match TRBD1. The CDR3 length is 14 residues. From germline, CDR1 is SGDLS and CDR2 YYNGEE. The ends lost 3 bases at V and 2 bases at J; junction bases unmatched: 2. The DNA for the CDR3 is TGTGCCAGCAGCGGCCAGGGGGCTGGAAACACCATATATTTT. Encoded protein: CASSGQGAGNTIYF.

The chain couples TRBV5-6 to TRBJ2-7; TRBD2 matches at 9 bases. V shed 4 bases, J shed 5 bases, and the junction held 10 bases outside the gene matches. Germline CDR1 reads SGHDT; CDR2 reads YYEEEE. The CDR3 totals 15 residues. CDR3 protein: CASSVETGTSHEQYF. In DNA, the CDR3 is TGTGCCAGCAGCGTGGAGACCGGGACTAGCCACGAGCAGTACTTC.

The gene calls are TRBV7-9 and TRBJ2-7; 13 nucleotides align to TRBD2. CDR3 size: 16 residues. With 5 bases clipped from V and 1 base from J, the junction kept 5 bases outside the gene matches. Germline CDR1 reads SEHNR; CDR2 reads FQNEAQ (reference sequence). This CDR3 reads CASSGLAGVMSYEQYF. The CDR3 DNA reads as TGTGCCAGCAGCGGACTAGCGGGGGTGATGTCCTACGAGCAGTACTTC.

The chain couples TRBV28 to TRBJ1-1, with D uncertain. The germline V gene has CDR1 MDHEN and CDR2 SYDVKM. This CDR3 spans 14 amino acids. The V and J ends lost 2 bases and 0 bases respectively, with 7 bases between them. The chain's CDR3 is CASSLVSVNTEAFF. The CDR3 DNA is TGTGCCAGCAGTTTAGTGTCAGTGAACACTGAAGCTTTCTTT.

The V call is TRBV6-5, the J call TRBJ1-1; 8 bases line up with TRBD1. With 5 bases clipped from V and 10 bases from J, the junction kept 12 bases outside the gene matches. Germline CDR1 MNHEY, CDR2 SVGAGI. The CDR3 runs 14 residues. The DNA of the CDR3 is TGTGCCAGCAGTCCGGGGACAGGCATAGTCGGAGCTTTCTTT. Protein: CASSPGTGIVGAFF.

The chain uses TRBV6-6 and TRBJ1-2; a weak D match, TRBD1 (6 bases). Trimming left V 6 bases short and J 8 bases short, with 19 bases between. The CDR3 extends over 14 amino acids. CDR1 and CDR2 (germline): MNHNY, SVGAGI (reference sequence). CDR3 region: CASRFLDSGQGYTF. The CDR3 bases are TGTGCCAGCAGGTTCCTGGACAGCGGCCAAGGCTACACCTTC.

This chain uses TRBV5-6 with TRBJ2-7, with a tentative D call TRBD2 (6 bases). From germline, CDR1 is SGHDT and CDR2 YYEEEE. V lost 1 base and J lost 5, with 13 bases in between. This CDR3 has 14 amino acids. The DNA for the CDR3 is TGTGCCAGCAGCTTGCAATTCGGAGGGGACGAGCAGTACTTC. It specifies CASSLQFGGDEQYF.

The gene calls are TRBV5-6 and TRBJ2-3, with TRBD2 matching over 8 bases. Germline CDR1 is SGHDT and CDR2 is YYEEEE. The CDR3 extends over 15 amino acids. The V gene end was trimmed by 3 bases and the J gene end by 5 bases; junction bases not matched to a gene: 8. The CDR3 DNA sequence: TGTGCCAGCAGCTCTTGGACTAGCTTTGAAGATACGCAGTATTTT. This translates into CASSSWTSFEDTQYF.

The chain employs TRBV30 and TRBJ2-1; TRBD2 aligns across 10 bases. The germline V gene encodes CDR1 GTSNPN and CDR2 SVGIG (reference sequence). This CDR3 has 13 amino acids. The V segment lost 4 bases and the J segment 8 bases; nucleotides outside the gene matches: 5. The DNA for the CDR3 is TGTGCCTGGACCCAGCGGGGGGGTCATGAGCAGTTCTTC. It translates to CAWTQRGGHEQFF.

V usage is TRBV2 and J usage is TRBJ2-7; the match to TRBD2 covers 8 bases. The CDR3 spans 14 residues. V dropped 7 bases and J dropped 3; count of bases not matched to a gene: 8. Germline values: CDR1 SNHLY, CDR2 FYNNEI. The CDR3 sequence is CASTMLAGFYEQYF. The CDR3 region has the DNA TGTGCCAGCACTATGTTAGCGGGATTCTACGAGCAGTACTTC.

This chain uses TRBV2 with TRBJ2-7; a possible D gene is TRBD1 (5 bases). The CDR3 consists of 15 residues. Looked up from germline, CDR1 is SNHLY and CDR2 is FYNNEI. Trimming stripped 3 bases from V and 2 bases from J, with 14 bases between. CDR3 bases: TGTGCCAGCAGTGACGACAGTGGGAAGACCTACGAGCAGTACTTC. The encoded protein is CASSDDSGKTYEQYF.

The rearrangement joins TRBV27 to TRBJ2-7; 7 nucleotides match TRBD1. Germline V gene lookup returns CDR1 MNHEY and CDR2 SMNVEV (reference sequence). Trimming removed 6 bases from V and 3 bases from J; junction bases left unmatched: 11. CDR3 length: 15 residues. CDR3 nucleotides: TGTGCCAGCAGACCGAGGGACAGAGATTTCTACGAGCAGTACTTC. Translating gives CASRPRDRDFYEQYF.

The chain recombines TRBV10-3 with TRBJ2-3; 13 bases are a match to TRBD2. CDR3 length: 14 residues. J was trimmed by 6 bases and V by 4 bases; bases with no gene match: 1. Germline V gives CDR1 ENHRY, CDR2 SYGVKD. The CDR3 sequence is CAISGTSGGDTQYF. The CDR3 coding sequence is TGTGCCATCAGTGGGACTAGCGGGGGCGATACGCAGTATTTT.

The chain couples TRBV6-1 to TRBJ2-7; 8 bases match TRBD2. CDR3 size: 14 residues. Losses at the gene ends were 5 bases for V and 7 bases for J; bases not matched to a gene: 10. Germline CDR1 is MNHNS and CDR2 is SASEGT. The CDR3 here is CASSPGLALLEQYF. The CDR3 region has the DNA TGTGCCAGCAGTCCCGGACTAGCCCTTCTTGAGCAGTACTTC.